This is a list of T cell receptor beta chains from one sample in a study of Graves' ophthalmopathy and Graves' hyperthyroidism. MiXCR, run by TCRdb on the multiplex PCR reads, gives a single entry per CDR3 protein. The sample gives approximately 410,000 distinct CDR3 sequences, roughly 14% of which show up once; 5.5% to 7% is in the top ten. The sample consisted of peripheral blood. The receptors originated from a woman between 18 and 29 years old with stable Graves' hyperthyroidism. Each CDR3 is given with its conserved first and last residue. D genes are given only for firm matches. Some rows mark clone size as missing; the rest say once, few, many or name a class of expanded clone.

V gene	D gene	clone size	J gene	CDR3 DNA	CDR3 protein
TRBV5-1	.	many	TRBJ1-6	TGCGCCAGCCAACGGGGGGGCCACTATAATTCACCCCTCCACTTT	CASQRGGHYNSPLHF
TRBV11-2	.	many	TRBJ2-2	TGTGCCAGCAGACCCGGGGGGCCAGGGAACACCGGGGAGCTGTTTTTT	CASRPGGPGNTGELFF
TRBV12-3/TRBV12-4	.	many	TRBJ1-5	TGTGCCAGCAGTTTATGGGGAGAGGATCAGCCCCAGCATTTT	CASSLWGEDQPQHF
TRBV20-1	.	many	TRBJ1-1	TGCAGTGCTAGATCCATCATGAACACTGAAGCTTTCTTT	CSARSIMNTEAFF
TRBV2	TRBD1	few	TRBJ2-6	TGTGCCAGCAGTGAATGGACAGGGGGCGCTGGGGCCAACGTCCTGACTTTC	CASSEWTGGAGANVLTF
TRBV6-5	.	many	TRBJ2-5	TGTGCCAGCAGTTACTCCGCCGGGGGGCGAGAGACCCAGTACTTC	CASSYSAGGRETQYF
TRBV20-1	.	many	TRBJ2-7	TGCAGTGCTAGAGTCACAGGGCCCAGAATGTACTTC	CSARVTGPRMYF
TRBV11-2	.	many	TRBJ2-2	TGTGCCAGCAGCCGAAATGTTGGGGGGAACACCGGGGAGCTGTTTTTT	CASSRNVGGNTGELFF
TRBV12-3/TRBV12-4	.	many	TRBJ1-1	TGTGCCAGCAGGTCATCGGGGGGGAACACTGAAGCTTTCTTT	CASRSSGGNTEAFF
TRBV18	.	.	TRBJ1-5	TGTGCCAGCTCACCGGCAGACAATCAGCCCCAGCATTTT	CASSPADNQPQHF
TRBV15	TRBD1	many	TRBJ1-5	TGTGCCACCAGCCGCTCGGACAGGGGAATCAATCAGCCCCAGCATTTT	CATSRSDRGINQPQHF
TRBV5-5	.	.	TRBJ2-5	TGTGCCAGCAGCTGGTGGCAGCAAGAGACCCAGTACTTC	CASSWWQQETQYF
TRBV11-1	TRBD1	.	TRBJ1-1	TGTGCCAGCAGCTTATCCAGGGGGCTTCTAATCAACACTGAAGCTTTCTTT	CASSLSRGLLINTEAFF
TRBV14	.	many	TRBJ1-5	TGTGCCAGCAGCCAACAGGGCAATCAGCCCCAGCATTTT	CASSQQGNQPQHF
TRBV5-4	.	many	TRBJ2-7	TGTGCCAGCAGTCTACCACCTTTCTACGAGCAGTACTTC	CASSLPPFYEQYF
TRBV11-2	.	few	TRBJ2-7	TGTGCCAGCAGTTCAGCAGGGGCCGACTCCTACGAGCAGTACTTC	CASSSAGADSYEQYF
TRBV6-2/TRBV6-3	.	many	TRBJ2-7	TGTGCCAGCAGTTTTGACTCGATATCCCCCTACGAGCAGTACTTC	CASSFDSISPYEQYF
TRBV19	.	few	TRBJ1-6	TGTGCCAGTAGTAGGGGGCAGCTTAATTCACCCCTCCACTTT	CASSRGQLNSPLHF
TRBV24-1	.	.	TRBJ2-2	TGTGCCACCAGTGCTCAGGGAAGAGTCACCGGGGAGCTGTTTTTT	CATSAQGRVTGELFF
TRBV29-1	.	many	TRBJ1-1	TGCAGCGTTGAAGGACAGATCATGAACACTGAAGCTTTCTTT	CSVEGQIMNTEAFF
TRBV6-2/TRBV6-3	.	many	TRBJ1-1	TGTGCCAGCAGTTACTGGACCGGACTTGAAGCTTTCTTT	CASSYWTGLEAFF
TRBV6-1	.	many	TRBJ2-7	TGTGCCAGCAATGAGGGCAGGGGCATCTCCTACGAGCAGTACTTC	CASNEGRGISYEQYF
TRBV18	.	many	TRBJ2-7	TGTGCCAGCTCACCAGGTCCGGGGGTATACGAGCAGTACTTC	CASSPGPGVYEQYF
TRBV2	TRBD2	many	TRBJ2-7	TGTGCCAGCAGCGGGGGGGGGGCCTTGGAGCAGTACTTC	CASSGGGALEQYF
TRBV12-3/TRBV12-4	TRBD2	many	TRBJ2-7	TGTGCCAGCAGTCCTGGGCGAGCGGGGGGAAGCTCCTACGAGCAGTACTTC	CASSPGRAGGSSYEQYF
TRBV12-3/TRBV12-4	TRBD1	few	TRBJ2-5	TGTGCCAGCACCCGACAGGGTTGGAGTGAGACCCAGTACTTC	CASTRQGWSETQYF
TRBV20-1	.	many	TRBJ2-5	TGCAGTGCTAGAGATCAAGAGGAAGAGACCCAGTACTTC	CSARDQEEETQYF
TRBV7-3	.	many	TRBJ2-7	TGTGCCAGCAGCCCTACAACGACATTCGCCTACGAGCAGTACTTC	CASSPTTTFAYEQYF
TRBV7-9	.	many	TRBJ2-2	TGTGCCAGCAGCCGTACAGGTACCGGGGAGCTGTTTTTT	CASSRTGTGELFF
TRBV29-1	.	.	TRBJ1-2	TGCAGCGTTGCCGGGGGCGCTGGCTACACCTTC	CSVAGGAGYTF
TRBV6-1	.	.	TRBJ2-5	TGTGCCTGCAGTAAGAGGGACATGTTGGAGACCCAGTACTTC	CACSKRDMLETQYF
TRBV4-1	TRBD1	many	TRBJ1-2	TGCGCCAGCAGCCTCCGACAGGGAGGTACCTATGGCTACACCTTC	CASSLRQGGTYGYTF
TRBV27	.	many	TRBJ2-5	TGTGCCAGCAGCTCTCCGGGGGCGCAAGAGACCCAGTACTTC	CASSSPGAQETQYF
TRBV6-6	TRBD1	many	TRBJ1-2	TGTGCCGGCAGTTATAATCGGGTCCGGGGACAGGTCTATGGCTACACCTTC	CAGSYNRVRGQVYGYTF
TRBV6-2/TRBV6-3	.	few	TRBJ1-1	TGTGCCAGCAGCCATAGGGGGACCTTTGGGGCTTTGAACACTGAAGCTTTCTTT	CASSHRGTFGALNTEAFF
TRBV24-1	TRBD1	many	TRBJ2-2	TGTGCCACCAGTGATTTGAGGTCGGACAGGGGCAACACCGGGGAGCTGTTTTTT	CATSDLRSDRGNTGELFF
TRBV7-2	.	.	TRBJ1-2	TGTGCCAGCGGCAGGACCTACTATGGCTACACCTTC	CASGRTYYGYTF
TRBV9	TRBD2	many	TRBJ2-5	TGTGCCAGCAGCGCCACACTAGCGGGGGGGCAAGAGACCCAGTACTTC	CASSATLAGGQETQYF
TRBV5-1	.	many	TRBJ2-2	TGCGCCAGCAGTGGAGAGGGGCGGAGCACCGGGGAGCTGTTTTTT	CASSGEGRSTGELFF
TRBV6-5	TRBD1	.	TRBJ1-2	TGTGCCAGCAGTTACTCGTCGGGACAGGGGGCGAATGGCTACACCTTC	CASSYSSGQGANGYTF
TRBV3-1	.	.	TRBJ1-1	TGTGCCAGCAGCCAAGATCTAGGCAGGGGATACACTGAAGCTTTCTTT	CASSQDLGRGYTEAFF
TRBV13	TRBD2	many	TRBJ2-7	TGTGCCAGCAGCATTGGACTAGCGGCCTACGAGCAGTACTTC	CASSIGLAAYEQYF
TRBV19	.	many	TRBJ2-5	TGTGCCAGTAGTATAACGGGGACCGAGACCCAGTACTTC	CASSITGTETQYF
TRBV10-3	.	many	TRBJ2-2	TGTGCCATCAAGGTAACCGCGGACGCCGGGGAGCTGTTTTTT	CAIKVTADAGELFF
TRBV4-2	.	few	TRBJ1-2	TGTGCCAGCAGCCAAGATTCGGGGGCGGGAGGCTACACCTTC	CASSQDSGAGGYTF
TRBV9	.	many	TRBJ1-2	TGTGCCAGCAGCGTAGAAGAGGGTCACACTAACTATGGCTACACCTTC	CASSVEEGHTNYGYTF
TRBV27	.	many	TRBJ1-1	TGTGCCATCATGATGTTCGGGGGGCGGGGAGAAACTGAAGCTTTCTTT	CAIMMFGGRGETEAFF
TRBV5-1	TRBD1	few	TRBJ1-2	TGCGCCAGCAGCAGCAGGGGGCCGGGCTATGGCTACACCTTC	CASSSRGPGYGYTF
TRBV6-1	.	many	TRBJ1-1	TGTGCCAGCAGATCGGTGAACACTGAAGCTTTCTTT	CASRSVNTEAFF
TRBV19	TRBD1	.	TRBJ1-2	TGTGCCAGTAGTATCGCGGGGACAGCGAGGCATGGCTACACCTTC	CASSIAGTARHGYTF
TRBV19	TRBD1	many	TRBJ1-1	TGTGCCAGTAGTCCCAGACAGGGAGACACTGAAGCTTTCTTT	CASSPRQGDTEAFF
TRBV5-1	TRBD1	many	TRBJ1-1	TGCGCCAGCAGCTTGGTGGCAGGGGGAAACACTGAAGCTTTCTTT	CASSLVAGGNTEAFF
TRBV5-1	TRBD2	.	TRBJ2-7	TGCGCCAGCAGCTTGGGGCTTCGGCTAGCGGGGGACGGCTACGAGCAGTACTTC	CASSLGLRLAGDGYEQYF
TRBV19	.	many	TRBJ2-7	TGTGCCAGTAGCACAGGGAGGGTCTCCTACGAGCAGTACTTC	CASSTGRVSYEQYF
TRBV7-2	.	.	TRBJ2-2	TGTGCCAGCAGCTTAGCGGGCGCGGCCGGGGAGCTGTTTTTT	CASSLAGAAGELFF
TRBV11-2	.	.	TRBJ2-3	TGTGCCAGCAGTCCAGTGGGCGGGAGCACAGATACGCAGTATTTT	CASSPVGGSTDTQYF
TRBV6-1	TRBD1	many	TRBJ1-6	TGTGCCAGCAGGGGACAGAATAATTCACCCCTCCACTTT	CASRGQNNSPLHF
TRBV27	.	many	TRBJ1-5	TGTGCCAGCAGTTTTAACACGAATCAGCCCCAGCATTTT	CASSFNTNQPQHF
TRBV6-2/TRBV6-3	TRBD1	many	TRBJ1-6	TGTGCCAGCAGGGGACAGGGGGCTTTGTCACCCCTCCACTTT	CASRGQGALSPLHF
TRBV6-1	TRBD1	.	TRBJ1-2	TGCGCCACCGTCCCGGGACAGGACTATGGCTTCACCTTC	CATVPGQDYGFTF